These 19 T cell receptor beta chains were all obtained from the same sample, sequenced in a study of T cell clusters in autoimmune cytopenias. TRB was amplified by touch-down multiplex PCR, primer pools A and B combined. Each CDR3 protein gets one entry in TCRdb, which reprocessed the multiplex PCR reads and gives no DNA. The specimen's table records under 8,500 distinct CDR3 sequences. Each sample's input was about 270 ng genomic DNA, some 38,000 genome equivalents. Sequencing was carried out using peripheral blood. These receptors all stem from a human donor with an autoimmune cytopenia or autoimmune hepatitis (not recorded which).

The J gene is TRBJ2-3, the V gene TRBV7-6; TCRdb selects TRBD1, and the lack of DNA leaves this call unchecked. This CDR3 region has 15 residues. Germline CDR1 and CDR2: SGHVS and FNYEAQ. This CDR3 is CASSSRTGSTDTQYF. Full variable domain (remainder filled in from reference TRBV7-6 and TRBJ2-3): GAGVSQSPRYKVTKRGQDVALRCDPISGHVSLYWYRQALGQGPEFLTYFNYEAQQDKSGLPNDRFSAERPEGSISTLTIQRTEQRDSAMYRCASSSRTGSTDTQYFGPGTRLTVL.

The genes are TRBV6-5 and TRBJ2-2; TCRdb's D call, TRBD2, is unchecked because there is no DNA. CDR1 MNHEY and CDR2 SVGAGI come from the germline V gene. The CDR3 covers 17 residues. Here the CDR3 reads CASSRTGTRDGTGELFF.

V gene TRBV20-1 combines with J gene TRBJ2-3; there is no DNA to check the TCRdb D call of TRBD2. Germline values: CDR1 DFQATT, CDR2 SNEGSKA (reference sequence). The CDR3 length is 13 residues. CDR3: CSAIRVGLYTQYF.

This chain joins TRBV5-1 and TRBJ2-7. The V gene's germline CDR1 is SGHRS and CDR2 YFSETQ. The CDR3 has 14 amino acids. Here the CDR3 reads CASSWGTEMGEQYF.

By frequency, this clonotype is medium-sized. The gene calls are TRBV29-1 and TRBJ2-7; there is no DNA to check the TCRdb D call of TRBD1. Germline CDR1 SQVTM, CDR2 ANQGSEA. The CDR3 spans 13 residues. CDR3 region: CSAEGQGTYEQYF.

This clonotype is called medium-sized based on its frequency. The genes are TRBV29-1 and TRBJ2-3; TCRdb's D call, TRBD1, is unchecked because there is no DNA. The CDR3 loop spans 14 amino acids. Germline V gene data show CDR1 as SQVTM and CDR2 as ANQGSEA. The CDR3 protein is CSVRKQGRADTQYF.

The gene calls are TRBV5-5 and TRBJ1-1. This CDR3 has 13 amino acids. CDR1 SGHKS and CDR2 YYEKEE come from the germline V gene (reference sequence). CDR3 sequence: CASSFAVNTEAFF.

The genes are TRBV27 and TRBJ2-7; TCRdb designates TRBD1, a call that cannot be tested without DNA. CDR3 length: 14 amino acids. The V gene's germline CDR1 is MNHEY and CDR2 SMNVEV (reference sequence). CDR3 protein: CASSLGGPGGEQYF.

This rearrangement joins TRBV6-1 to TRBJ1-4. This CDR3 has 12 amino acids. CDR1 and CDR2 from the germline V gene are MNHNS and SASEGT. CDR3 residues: CASSDRYEKLFF.

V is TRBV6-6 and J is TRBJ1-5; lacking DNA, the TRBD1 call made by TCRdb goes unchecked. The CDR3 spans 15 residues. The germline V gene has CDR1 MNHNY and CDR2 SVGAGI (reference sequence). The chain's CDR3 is CASRELDSSNQPQHF.

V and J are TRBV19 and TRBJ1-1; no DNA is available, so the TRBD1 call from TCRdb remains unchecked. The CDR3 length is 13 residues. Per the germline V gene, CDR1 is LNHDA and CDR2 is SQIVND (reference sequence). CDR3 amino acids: CASSHRGPGEAFF.

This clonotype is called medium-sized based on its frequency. The CDR3 sequence is CASSIRQGTYQPQHF. The chain has TRBV19 and TRBJ1-5; TCRdb's D gene call, TRBD1, goes unchecked for lack of DNA. Germline V gene data show CDR1 as LNHDA and CDR2 as SQIVND (reference sequence). This CDR3 has 15 residues.

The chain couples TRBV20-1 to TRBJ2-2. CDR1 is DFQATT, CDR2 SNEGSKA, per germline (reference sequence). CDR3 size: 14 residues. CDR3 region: CSARRPIGSGELFF.

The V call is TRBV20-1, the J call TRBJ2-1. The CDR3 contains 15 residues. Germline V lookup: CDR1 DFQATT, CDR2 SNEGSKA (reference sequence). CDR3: CSASSSGGTYNEQFF.

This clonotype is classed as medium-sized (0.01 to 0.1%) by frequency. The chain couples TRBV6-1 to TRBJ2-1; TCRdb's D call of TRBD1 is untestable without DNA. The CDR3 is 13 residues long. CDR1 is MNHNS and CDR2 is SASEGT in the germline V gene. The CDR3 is CASNYGTHNEQFF.

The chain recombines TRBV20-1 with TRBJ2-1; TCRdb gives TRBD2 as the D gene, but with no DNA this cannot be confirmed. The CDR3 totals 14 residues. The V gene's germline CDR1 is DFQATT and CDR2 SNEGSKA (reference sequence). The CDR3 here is CSAGPSGRAREQFF.

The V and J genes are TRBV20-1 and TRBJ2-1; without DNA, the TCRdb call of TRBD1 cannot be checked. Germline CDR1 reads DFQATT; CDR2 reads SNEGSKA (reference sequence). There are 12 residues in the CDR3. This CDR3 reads CSAIPRVNEQFF.

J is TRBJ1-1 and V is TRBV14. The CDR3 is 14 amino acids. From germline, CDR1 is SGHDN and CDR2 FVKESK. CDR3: CASSPGEGDTEAFF.

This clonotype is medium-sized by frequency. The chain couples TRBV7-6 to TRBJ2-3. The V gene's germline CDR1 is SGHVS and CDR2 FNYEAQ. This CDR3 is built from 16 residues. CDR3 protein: CASSGVPNLSTDTQYF.